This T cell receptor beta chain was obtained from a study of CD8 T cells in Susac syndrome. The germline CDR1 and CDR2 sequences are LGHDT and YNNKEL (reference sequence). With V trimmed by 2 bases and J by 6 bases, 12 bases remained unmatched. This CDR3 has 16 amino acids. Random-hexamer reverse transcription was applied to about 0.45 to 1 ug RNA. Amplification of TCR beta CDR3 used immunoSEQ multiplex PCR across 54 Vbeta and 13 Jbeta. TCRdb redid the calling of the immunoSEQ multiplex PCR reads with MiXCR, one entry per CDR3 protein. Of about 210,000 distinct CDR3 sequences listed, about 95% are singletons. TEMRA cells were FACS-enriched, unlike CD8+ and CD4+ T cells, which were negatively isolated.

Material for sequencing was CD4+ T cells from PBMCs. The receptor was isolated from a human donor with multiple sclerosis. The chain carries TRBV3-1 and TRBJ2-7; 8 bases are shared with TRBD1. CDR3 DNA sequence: TGTGCCAGCAGCCAAAGATCCGGGACAGGTTTTGGCGAGCAGTACTTC. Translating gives CASSQRSGTGFGEQYF.